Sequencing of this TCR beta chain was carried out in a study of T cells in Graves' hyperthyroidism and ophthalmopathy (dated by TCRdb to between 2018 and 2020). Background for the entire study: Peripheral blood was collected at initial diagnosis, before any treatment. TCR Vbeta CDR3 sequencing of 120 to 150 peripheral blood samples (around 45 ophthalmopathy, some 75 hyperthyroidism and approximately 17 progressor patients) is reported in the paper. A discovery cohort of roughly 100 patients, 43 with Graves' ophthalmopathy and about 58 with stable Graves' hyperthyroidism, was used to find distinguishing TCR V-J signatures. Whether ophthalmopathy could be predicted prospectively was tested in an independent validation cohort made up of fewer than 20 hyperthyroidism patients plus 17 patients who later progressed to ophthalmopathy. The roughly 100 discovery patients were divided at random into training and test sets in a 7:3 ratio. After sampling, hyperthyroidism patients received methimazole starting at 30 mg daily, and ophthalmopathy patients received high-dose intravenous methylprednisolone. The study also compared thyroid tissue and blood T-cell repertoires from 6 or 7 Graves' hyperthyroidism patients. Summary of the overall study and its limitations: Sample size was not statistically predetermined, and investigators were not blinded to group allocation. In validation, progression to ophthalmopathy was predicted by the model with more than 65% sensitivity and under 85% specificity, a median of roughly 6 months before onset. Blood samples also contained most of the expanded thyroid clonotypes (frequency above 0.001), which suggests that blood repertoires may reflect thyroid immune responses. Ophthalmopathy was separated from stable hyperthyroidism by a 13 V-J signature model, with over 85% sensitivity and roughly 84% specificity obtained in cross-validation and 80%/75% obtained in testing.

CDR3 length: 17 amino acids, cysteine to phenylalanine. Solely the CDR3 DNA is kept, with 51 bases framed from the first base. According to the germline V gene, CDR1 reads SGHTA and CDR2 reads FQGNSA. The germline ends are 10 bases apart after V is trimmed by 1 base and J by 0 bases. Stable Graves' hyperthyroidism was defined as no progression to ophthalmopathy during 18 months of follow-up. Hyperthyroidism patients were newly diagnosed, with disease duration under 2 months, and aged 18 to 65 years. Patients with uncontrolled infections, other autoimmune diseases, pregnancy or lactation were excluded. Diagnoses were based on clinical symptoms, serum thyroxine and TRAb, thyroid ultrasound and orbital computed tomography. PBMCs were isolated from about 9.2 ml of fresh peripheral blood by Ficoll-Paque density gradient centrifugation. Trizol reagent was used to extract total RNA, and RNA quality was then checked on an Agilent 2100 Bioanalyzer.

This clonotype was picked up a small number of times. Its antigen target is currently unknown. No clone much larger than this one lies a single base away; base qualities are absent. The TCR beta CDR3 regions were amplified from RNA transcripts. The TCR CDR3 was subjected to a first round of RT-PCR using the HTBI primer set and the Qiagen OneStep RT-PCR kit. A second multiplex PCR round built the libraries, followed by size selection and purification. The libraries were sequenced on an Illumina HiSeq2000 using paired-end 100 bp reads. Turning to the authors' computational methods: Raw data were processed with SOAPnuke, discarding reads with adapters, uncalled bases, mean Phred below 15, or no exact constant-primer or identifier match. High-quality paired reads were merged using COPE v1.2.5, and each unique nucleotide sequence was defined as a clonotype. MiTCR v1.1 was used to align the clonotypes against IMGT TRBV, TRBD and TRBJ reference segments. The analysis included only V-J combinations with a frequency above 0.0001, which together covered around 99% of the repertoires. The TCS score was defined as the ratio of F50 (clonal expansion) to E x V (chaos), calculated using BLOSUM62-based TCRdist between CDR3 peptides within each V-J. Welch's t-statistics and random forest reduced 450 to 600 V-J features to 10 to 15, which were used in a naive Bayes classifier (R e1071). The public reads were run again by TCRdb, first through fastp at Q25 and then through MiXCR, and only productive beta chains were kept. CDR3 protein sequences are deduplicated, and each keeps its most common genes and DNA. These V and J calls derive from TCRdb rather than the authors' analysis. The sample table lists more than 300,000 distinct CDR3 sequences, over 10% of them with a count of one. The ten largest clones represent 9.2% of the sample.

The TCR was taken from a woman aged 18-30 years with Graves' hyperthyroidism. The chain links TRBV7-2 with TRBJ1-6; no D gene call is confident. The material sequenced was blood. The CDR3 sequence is CASSLESLFSYNSPLHF. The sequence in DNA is TGTGCCAGCAGCTTAGAGTCCCTGTTCTCCTATAATTCACCCCTCCACTTT.